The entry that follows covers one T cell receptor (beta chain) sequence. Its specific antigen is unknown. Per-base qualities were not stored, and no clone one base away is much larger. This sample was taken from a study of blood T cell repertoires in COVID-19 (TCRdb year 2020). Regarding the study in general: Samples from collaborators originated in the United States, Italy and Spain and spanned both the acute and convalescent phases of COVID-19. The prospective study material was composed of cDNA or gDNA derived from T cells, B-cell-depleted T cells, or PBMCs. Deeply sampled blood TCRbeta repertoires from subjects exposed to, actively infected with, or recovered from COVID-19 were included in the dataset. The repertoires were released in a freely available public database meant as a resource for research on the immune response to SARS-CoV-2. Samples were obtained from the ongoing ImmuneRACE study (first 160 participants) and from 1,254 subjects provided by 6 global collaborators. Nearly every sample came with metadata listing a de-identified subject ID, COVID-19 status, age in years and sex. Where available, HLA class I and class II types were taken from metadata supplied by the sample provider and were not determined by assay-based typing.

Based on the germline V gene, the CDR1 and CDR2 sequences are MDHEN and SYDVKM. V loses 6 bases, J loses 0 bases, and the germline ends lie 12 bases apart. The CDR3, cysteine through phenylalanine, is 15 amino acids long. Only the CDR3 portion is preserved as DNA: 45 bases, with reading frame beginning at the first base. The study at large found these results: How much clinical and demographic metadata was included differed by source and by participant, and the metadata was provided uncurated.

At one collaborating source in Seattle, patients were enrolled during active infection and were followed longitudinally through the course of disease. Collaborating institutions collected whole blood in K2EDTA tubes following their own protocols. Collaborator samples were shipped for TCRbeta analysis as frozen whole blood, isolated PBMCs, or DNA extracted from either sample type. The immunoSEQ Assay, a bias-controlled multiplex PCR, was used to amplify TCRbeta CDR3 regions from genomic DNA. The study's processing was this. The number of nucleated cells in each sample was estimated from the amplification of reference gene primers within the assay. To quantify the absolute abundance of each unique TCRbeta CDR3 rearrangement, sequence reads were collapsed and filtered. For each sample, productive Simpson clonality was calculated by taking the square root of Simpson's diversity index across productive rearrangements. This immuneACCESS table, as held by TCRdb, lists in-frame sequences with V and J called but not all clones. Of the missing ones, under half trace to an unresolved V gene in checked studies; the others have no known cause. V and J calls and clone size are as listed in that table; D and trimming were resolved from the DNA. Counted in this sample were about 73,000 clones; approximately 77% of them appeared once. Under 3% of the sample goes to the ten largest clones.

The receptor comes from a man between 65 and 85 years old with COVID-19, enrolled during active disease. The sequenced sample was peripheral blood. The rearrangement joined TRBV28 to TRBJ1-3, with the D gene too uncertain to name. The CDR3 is CASSPGGSSGNTIYF. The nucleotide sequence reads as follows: TGTGCCAGCAGCCCTGGAGGGAGCTCTGGAAACACCATATATTTT.